This TCR beta chain was captured in a study of blood T cell repertoires in COVID-19. Study as a whole: In each case, the material was cDNA or gDNA derived from T cells, B-cell-depleted T cells, or PBMCs.

This CDR3 is 13 amino acids long. CDR1 and CDR2 (germline): SGHAT, FQNNGV. V was cut by 5 bases and J by 7 bases, with 12 bases left in between. The method was immunoSEQ multiplex PCR; TCRdb's version includes in-frame clones alone and lacks a portion of them. The sample lists about 64,000 clones, about nine tenths occurring once. The sequencing input was peripheral blood. The rearrangement uses TRBV11-2 and TRBJ2-1, with D uncertain. This TCR was sampled from a man aged 45-60 years with active COVID-19. The CDR3 reads CASSLSVVNEQFF. The DNA of the CDR3 is TGTGCCAGCAGCCTCTCCGTTGTGAATGAGCAGTTCTTC.